This TCR beta chain was captured by sequencing in a study of blood T cells in healthy people across ages. Study-wide results and limits: With age, beta diversity per million T cells declined roughly linearly, significantly by 40.

This clonotype showed up just a few times. What it binds is not known. Primed by a sample-barcoded 5' primer and a J-beta primer mix, a second PCR proceeded for roughly 6 to 12 cycles. Using its own MiXCR run on the 5' RACE reads, TCRdb lists one record per CDR3 protein. The sample gives over a million distinct CDR3 sequences, less than 25% of which show up once; 0.75% is in the top ten. With each sample, at least 5 micrograms of total RNA were extracted. The V and J ends lost 3 bases and 0 bases, in that order; junction bases with no gene match: 5. The CDR3 is 16 amino acids. The V gene's germline CDR1 is SEHNR and CDR2 FQNEAQ (reference sequence). The data were also submitted as part of a second study, on T cells of mothers and their children. That paper states: Sequencing returned over 8 million TCR beta CDR3 reads per mother and around 3 million per child. When mothers and children were related, their normalized repertoire overlap, which was always slightly higher, did not differ significantly from that of unrelated pairs.

Input material: blood. The receptor was isolated from a girl between 2 and 10 years old in good health. The chain couples TRBV7-9 to TRBJ2-1, with 7 bases fitting TRBD1. For the CDR3, the DNA is TGTGCCAGCAGCTTTTACCGGGACAGCTCCTACAATGAGCAGTTCTTC. The encoded protein is CASSFYRDSSYNEQFF.